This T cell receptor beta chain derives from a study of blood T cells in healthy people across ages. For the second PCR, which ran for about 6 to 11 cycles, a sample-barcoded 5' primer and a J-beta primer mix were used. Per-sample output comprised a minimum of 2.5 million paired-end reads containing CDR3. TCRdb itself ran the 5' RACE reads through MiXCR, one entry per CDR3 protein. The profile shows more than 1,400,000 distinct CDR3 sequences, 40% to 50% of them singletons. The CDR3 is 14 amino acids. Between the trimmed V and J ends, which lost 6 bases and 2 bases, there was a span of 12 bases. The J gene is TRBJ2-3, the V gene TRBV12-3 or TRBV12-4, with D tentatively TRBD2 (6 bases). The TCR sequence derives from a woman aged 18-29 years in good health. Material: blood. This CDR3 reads CASRTGLSTDTQYF. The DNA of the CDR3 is TGTGCCAGCAGAACTGGACTATCCACAGATACGCAGTATTTT.